Shown below are 30 T cell receptor beta chains from a single sample sequenced in a study of CD8 T cells in ankylosing spondylitis. A single record per CDR3 protein comes from TCRdb applying MiXCR to the 5' RACE reads. The sample includes just under 350,000 distinct CDR3 sequences, roughly 14% of them seen just once. The specimen sequenced was blood, either unsorted or a sorted T cell fraction (not recorded which). The receptor source for this set is a male donor with ankylosing spondylitis or in good health (not recorded which).

This chain uses TRBV21-1 with TRBJ1-3. TRBV21-1 is a pseudogene. CDR3 size: 19 residues. The CDR3: CASRTPDIRRGRNQSTIYF. CDR3 DNA sequence: TGTGCCAGCAGGACCCCAGATATTCGTCGGGGTAGAAACCAAAGCACCATATATTTT.

The chain is built from TRBV12-5 and TRBJ1-1; D is uncertain. This CDR3 comprises 15 residues. Trimming removed 5 bases at V and 0 bases at J, with 13 bases between. Looked up from germline, CDR1 is LGHNT and CDR2 is FRNRAP. CDR3 residues: CASGLESRLNTEAFF. CDR3 DNA sequence: TGTGCTAGTGGTCTGGAAAGTCGATTGAACACTGAAGCTTTCTTT. Full variable domain (rest looked up from reference TRBV12-5 and TRBJ1-1): DARVTQTPRHKVTEMGQEVTMRCQPILGHNTVFWYRQTMMQGLELLAYFRNRAPLDDSGMPKDRFSAEMPDATLATLKIQPSEPRDSAVYFCASGLESRLNTEAFFGQGTRLTVV.

This chain connects TRBV12-3 or TRBV12-4 to TRBJ2-2; 9 bases line up with TRBD1. V trimming: 7 bases; J trimming: 6 bases; junction bases outside the gene matches: 0. The CDR3 totals 12 residues. The CDR3 DNA sequence: TGTGCCAGCAACAGGGGGCCCGGGGAGCTGTTTTTT. Translating gives CASNRGPGELFF.

This clonotype was recorded many times. The rearrangement joins TRBV20-1 to TRBJ1-1, with D possibly being TRBD1 (6 bases). V was trimmed by 5 bases and J by 2 bases, leaving 9 bases between them. Germline lookup yields CDR1 DFQATT and CDR2 SNEGSKA (reference sequence). CDR3 length: 12 residues. CDR3 DNA: TGCAGTGCTCCCAGGGGTAACACTGAAGCTTTCTTT. It is translated as CSAPRGNTEAFF.

The table lists this clonotype with a few counts. CDR3 DNA sequence: TGTGCCAGCAGCTTATTTTTAGGTCTACAAGCGGGAGAGAGGGATGAGCAGTTCTTC. Protein: CASSLFLGLQAGERDEQFF. The chain joins TRBV7-8 to TRBJ2-1; 8 bases line up with TRBD2. Germline values: CDR1 SGHVS, CDR2 FQNEAQ. The V gene end was trimmed by 2 bases and the J gene end by 8 bases; junction bases not matched to a gene: 20. This CDR3 spans 19 amino acids.

The V call is TRBV10-3, the J call TRBJ1-1, with no clear D. The ends were cut back, 6 bases at V and 2 bases at J, with 7 bases in the middle. The CDR3 totals 12 residues. The germline V gene has CDR1 ENHRY and CDR2 SYGVKD. The CDR3 DNA reads TGTGCCATCAGCCACAGAAACACTGAAGCTTTCTTT. This gives the protein CAISHRNTEAFF.

J is TRBJ2-5 and V is TRBV20-1; 11 nucleotides match TRBD2. V was clipped by 5 bases and J by 4 bases; unmatched bases: 6. The CDR3 extends over 14 amino acids. Germline CDR1 DFQATT, CDR2 SNEGSKA (reference sequence). The CDR3 loop reads CSAYTSGRGETQYF. In DNA form, the CDR3 reads TGCAGTGCTTATACTAGCGGGAGAGGAGAGACCCAGTACTTC.

This clonotype was detected only a few times. This rearrangement joins TRBV5-1 to TRBJ2-5, with D unclear. The germline V gene encodes CDR1 SGHRS and CDR2 YFSETQ. There are 15 residues in the CDR3. With 3 bases removed from V and 3 bases from J, the gap between germline ends came to 15 bases. The CDR3 sequence is CASSSGAWKKETQYF. The CDR3 nucleotides read TGCGCCAGCAGCTCAGGAGCATGGAAAAAAGAGACCCAGTACTTC.

This clonotype was seen a few times. One base away lies a much larger clone, so this may be a sequencing read error. The rearrangement uses TRBV6-2 or TRBV6-3 and TRBJ2-1; D call uncertain. This CDR3 region has 11 residues. Germline CDR1 MNHEY, CDR2 SVGEGT. Trimming cost V 7 bases and J 4 bases, with 5 bases left between them. The CDR3 is CASTLYNEQFF. The DNA for the CDR3 is TGTGCCAGCACCTTATACAATGAGCAGTTCTTC.

The CDR3 DNA follows: TGTGCCAGCAGCTTGCTCAGGGGCGCCTACAATGAGCAGTTCTTC. It encodes CASSLLRGAYNEQFF. This chain connects TRBV11-2 to TRBJ2-1, with D possibly TRBD1 on 6 matching bases. V lost 3 bases and J 2 bases, leaving 11 bases between the germline ends. Germline CDR1 is SGHAT and CDR2 is FQNNGV. The CDR3 covers 15 residues.

In this sample, this clonotype turned up many times. The rearrangement links TRBV12-3 or TRBV12-4 to TRBJ1-1, with 8 positions matching TRBD1. The CDR3 is 13 residues long. V shed 3 bases, J shed 4 bases, and the junction held 1 base outside the gene matches. CDR3 amino acids: CASSLTGATEAFF. The DNA for the CDR3 is TGTGCCAGCAGTTTGACAGGGGCCACTGAAGCTTTCTTT.

This clonotype was detected ten times or more. The J gene is TRBJ2-1, the V gene TRBV18, with D perhaps matching TRBD1 or TRBD2 (5 bases each). Germline V CDR1 and CDR2: KGHSH, LQKENI. CDR3 length: 14 amino acids. Trimming cost V 4 bases and J 0 bases, with 7 bases left between them. The CDR3, as DNA: TGTGCCAGCTCACAGGGGAGCTCCTACAATGAGCAGTTCTTC. Amino acids: CASSQGSSYNEQFF.

The chain links TRBV10-1 to TRBJ2-2, with TRBD1 matching over 11 bases. Germline V gives CDR1 WNHNN, CDR2 SYGVQD (reference sequence). The V gene end was trimmed by 0 bases and the J gene end by 5 bases; junction bases not matched to a gene: 2. The CDR3 spans 16 residues. The CDR3 spells CASSESGTGGTGELFF. The CDR3, as DNA: TGCGCCAGCAGTGAGTCTGGGACAGGGGGAACCGGGGAGCTGTTTTTT.

This clonotype was seen a few times. CDR3 sequence (DNA): TGTGCCAGCAGCCAAGTGGGCGTCGGGGAGCTGTTTTTT. As protein: CASSQVGVGELFF. V gene TRBV4-2 combines with J gene TRBJ2-2; no clear D. Germline-derived CDR1 and CDR2 are LGHNA and YNFKEQ. The CDR3 spans 13 residues. V dropped 1 base and J dropped 7 bases, with 7 bases sitting between them.

This clonotype was counted only a few times. This chain links TRBV7-9 with TRBJ2-1; 11 bases agree with TRBD1. The CDR3 contains 15 residues. Germline V gene data show CDR1 as SEHNR and CDR2 as FQNEAQ (reference sequence). The ends lost 5 bases at V and 8 bases at J; junction bases unmatched: 8. The CDR3 coding sequence is TGTGCCAGCAGCGAGGACAGGGGGCGCTTCTATGAGCAGTTCTTC. This translates into CASSEDRGRFYEQFF.

The chain has TRBV27 and TRBJ2-1; 9 bases match TRBD2. The CDR3 sequence is 16 residues long. The V and J ends lost 2 bases and 2 bases, in that order; junction bases with no gene match: 4. CDR1 and CDR2 (germline): MNHEY, SMNVEV (reference sequence). The CDR3 here is CASSLVSGRTYNEQFF. Written as DNA, the CDR3 is TGTGCCAGCAGTTTAGTTAGCGGGAGAACCTACAATGAGCAGTTCTTC.

This clonotype came up many times. The chain has TRBV29-1 and TRBJ2-2, with 9 nucleotides matching TRBD2. J lost 4 bases, V lost 7 bases, and 10 bases had no gene match. The germline V gene has CDR1 SQVTM and CDR2 ANQGSEA. The CDR3 sequence is 15 residues long. In nucleotides, the CDR3 is TGCAGCGCTATTAGCGGGAGTCGCGGCACCGGGGAGCTGTTTTTT. This encodes CSAISGSRGTGELFF.

The J gene is TRBJ1-4, the V gene TRBV4-1; a weak D match, TRBD1 (5 bases). CDR3 length: 17 amino acids. Trimming shortened V by 1 base and J by 5 bases, and 17 bases separated the two germline ends. Germline CDR1 reads MGHRA; CDR2 reads YSYEKL. The CDR3 is CASSQAGTSRENEKLFF. The CDR3 nucleotides read TGCGCCAGCAGCCAAGCCGGGACTTCGAGAGAGAATGAAAAACTGTTTTTT.

This clonotype was seen more than once but under ten times. This CDR3 reads CSAGRLVVGETQYF. The CDR3 DNA reads as TGCAGTGCGGGTAGACTAGTAGTCGGAGAGACCCAGTACTTC. The chain uses TRBV20-1 and TRBJ2-5, with D possibly TRBD2 on 6 matching bases. V lost 6 bases and J lost 4, with 18 bases in between. CDR1 and CDR2 from the germline V gene are DFQATT and SNEGSKA (reference sequence). The CDR3 runs to 14 residues.

This chain links TRBV5-1 with TRBJ1-1, with 7 nucleotides matching TRBD1. J was trimmed by 5 bases and V by 4 bases; bases with no gene match: 5. The CDR3 consists of 13 residues. Per germline, CDR1 SGHRS and CDR2 YFSETQ. In DNA, the CDR3 is TGCGCCAGCAGCGACAGGGCGAGGACTGAAGCTTTCTTT. Translation: CASSDRARTEAFF. Filled out from reference TRBV5-1 and TRBJ1-1, the complete variable domain reads KAGVTQTPRYLIKTRGQQVTLSCSPISGHRSVSWYQQTPGQGLQFLFEYFSETQRNKGNFPGRFSGRQFSNSRSEMNVSTLELGDSALYLCASSDRARTEAFFGQGTRLTVV.

This clonotype was observed a few times. The chain has TRBV5-1 and TRBJ2-2, with 10 bases matching TRBD1. In germline, CDR1 is SGHRS, CDR2 YFSETQ. This CDR3 spans 16 amino acids. Trimming removed 0 bases from V and 5 bases from J; junction bases left unmatched: 4. CDR3 in amino acids: CASSLGQGAWTGELFF. DNA for the CDR3: TGCGCCAGCAGCTTGGGACAGGGGGCATGGACCGGGGAGCTGTTTTTT. The full variable domain, in which reference TRBV5-1 and TRBJ2-2 provide the parts outside the CDR3, is KAGVTQTPRYLIKTRGQQVTLSCSPISGHRSVSWYQQTPGQGLQFLFEYFSETQRNKGNFPGRFSGRQFSNSRSEMNVSTLELGDSALYLCASSLGQGAWTGELFFGEGSRLTVL.

This clonotype was picked up a small number of times. The chain is built from TRBV12-3 or TRBV12-4 and TRBJ1-1; D unclear. Trimming took 6 bases from V and 6 from J, leaving 17 bases between them. The CDR3 contains 14 residues. CDR3 sequence: CASRLGMKVAEAFF. CDR3 nucleotide sequence: TGTGCCAGCAGACTAGGGATGAAGGTCGCTGAAGCTTTCTTT.

This clonotype was recorded a few times. The chain has TRBV24-1 and TRBJ2-5; tentative D call: TRBD2 (5 bases). Trimming shortened V by 3 bases and J by 3 bases, and 7 bases separated the two germline ends. The CDR3 has 13 residues. In germline, CDR1 is KGHDR, CDR2 SFDVKD. CDR3 sequence reads: CATSDPTKETQYF. CDR3 in DNA: TGTGCCACCAGTGATCCGACTAAAGAGACCCAGTACTTC.

The chain links TRBV5-1 to TRBJ1-3; D ambiguous. V lost 2 bases, J lost 2 bases, and 8 bases lay in between. The germline V gene has CDR1 SGHRS and CDR2 YFSETQ. This CDR3 is built from 14 residues. CDR3 sequence: CASSFDGTGNTIYF. Here the CDR3 DNA reads TGCGCCAGCAGCTTTGACGGAACTGGAAACACCATATATTTT.

This rearrangement joins TRBV2 to TRBJ1-5, with D uncertain. The V gene's germline CDR1 is SNHLY and CDR2 FYNNEI. CDR3 length: 13 amino acids. Trimming stripped 0 bases from V and 3 bases from J, with 3 bases between. The DNA for the CDR3 is TGTGCCAGCAGTGAAGCGAACAATCAGCCCCAGCATTTT. This codes for CASSEANNQPQHF.

This chain uses TRBV5-6 with TRBJ2-2, with D unresolved. The germline V gene encodes CDR1 SGHDT and CDR2 YYEEEE. This CDR3 comprises 15 residues. V lost 0 bases and J lost 4, with 10 bases in between. The CDR3 reads CASSLARTFTGELFF. CDR3 coding DNA: TGTGCCAGCAGCTTGGCCAGGACGTTCACCGGGGAGCTGTTTTTT.

Only a few counts were recorded for this clonotype. The J gene is TRBJ2-7, the V gene TRBV6-5; 9 bases line up with TRBD2. This CDR3 contains 16 residues. The J segment lost 6 bases and the V segment lost 4 bases, leaving 13 bases of the junction unmatched. The germline V gene has CDR1 MNHEY and CDR2 SVGAGI. CDR3 sequence reads: CASSSHPGLATGEQYF. The DNA for the CDR3 is TGTGCCAGCAGTTCCCACCCGGGACTAGCTACAGGCGAGCAGTACTTC.

A few counts support this clonotype. V usage is TRBV4-1 and J usage is TRBJ2-1; D unresolved. Germline V CDR1 and CDR2: MGHRA, YSYEKL. The V end was cut by 4 bases, the J end by 7 bases, with 11 bases between. This CDR3 spans 13 amino acids. Here the CDR3 DNA reads TGCGCCAGCAGCCGCGCCGTAGAAAATGAGCAGTTCTTC. It codes for CASSRAVENEQFF.

The J gene is TRBJ2-2, the V gene TRBV5-1; D is uncertain. Germline-derived CDR1 and CDR2 are SGHRS and YFSETQ. The CDR3 consists of 14 residues. The ends were cut back, 3 bases at V and 7 bases at J, with 13 bases in the middle. Here the CDR3 DNA reads TGCGCCAGCAGCTCTACTCGTGTCAACGGGGAGCTGTTTTTT. This codes for CASSSTRVNGELFF.

This clonotype has only a few counts. The chain carries TRBV24-1 and TRBJ2-1; 9 bases align to TRBD1. The CDR3 contains 14 residues. The germline gives CDR1 KGHDR, CDR2 SFDVKD. V was pared by 3 bases and J by 8 bases, with 4 bases of the junction left unmatched. The CDR3 loop is CATSDPRTGDEQFF. As DNA, the CDR3 is TGTGCCACCAGTGATCCTCGGACAGGGGATGAGCAGTTCTTC.